This is a list of T cell receptor beta chains from one sample in a study of blood T cell repertoires in COVID-19. The assay was immunoSEQ multiplex PCR, and TCRdb's table has in-frame clones only and misses some. The sample yields roughly 69,000 clones, approximately 87% seen once. Sequencing was carried out using peripheral blood. The receptors shown here come from a man aged 45-65 years with active COVID-19. The CDR3 runs from the conserved cysteine through the conserved F or W. A D gene is named only where the DNA matches it firmly. The size field is filled for only some rows; it gives once, few, many or a size class.

D gene	clone size	V gene	J gene	CDR3 DNA	CDR3 protein
-	-	TRBV4-1	TRBJ1-2	TGCGCCAGCAGGCATCAAGAGGGTCCCCCCAACTATGGCTACACCTTC	CASRHQEGPPNYGYTF
-	-	TRBV24-1	TRBJ2-5	TGTGCCACCAGTGGGGGGGGCCGGGAGACCCAGTACTTC	CATSGGGRETQYF
TRBD1	-	TRBV5-1	TRBJ2-1	TGCGCCAGCAGCTTGGAGCCCACCGGGACAGGGGGCCAAAATGAGCAGTTCTTC	CASSLEPTGTGGQNEQFF
-	few	TRBV6-1	TRBJ1-2	TGTGCCAGCAGTGAGACAGGAGCCTACGGCTACACCTTC	CASSETGAYGYTF
TRBD2	once	TRBV5-4	TRBJ2-5	TGTGCCAGCAGCTGGGGGGGAGGCCAAGAGACCCAGTACTTC	CASSWGGGQETQYF
TRBD2	once	TRBV11-2	TRBJ2-1	TGTGCCAGCAGCTCGTTAGCGGGAGGGCCGGGATCCTACAATGAGCAGTTCTTC	CASSSLAGGPGSYNEQFF
TRBD1	-	TRBV28	TRBJ2-6	TGTGCCAGCAGTTCCAGGGGGCCCGGGGCCAACGTCCTGACTTTC	CASSSRGPGANVLTF
TRBD1	many	TRBV2	TRBJ1-5	TGTGCCAGCAGGGCAGGACAGGGTTACAATCAGCCCCAGCATTTT	CASRAGQGYNQPQHF
TRBD2	few	TRBV2	TRBJ2-7	TGTGCCAGCAGTGCAGGACTAGCCAGACTACGGCAGTACTTC	CASSAGLARLRQYF
-	few	TRBV11-3	TRBJ2-7	TGTGCCAGCGGAGACGTATCCTACGAGCAGTACTTC	CASGDVSYEQYF
-	-	TRBV19	TRBJ2-1	TGTGCCAGTAGTATTCCCGGTAGCTCCTACAATGAGCAGTTCTTC	CASSIPGSSYNEQFF
TRBD1	once	TRBV15	TRBJ1-5	TGTGCCACCAGCAGAGAATTGACAGGGAAATTGCAGCCCCAGCATTTT	CATSRELTGKLQPQHF
-	-	TRBV21-1	TRBJ2-7	TGTGCCAGCAGCAAAGATGGAAGGGGGACCCAAGGCGGGCAGTACTTC	CASSKDGRGTQGGQYF
-	-	TRBV7-9	TRBJ2-1	TGTGCCAGCAGCTCGGACTTGAGCTCCTACAATGAGCAGTTCTTC	CASSSDLSSYNEQFF
-	-	TRBV5-6	TRBJ2-3	TGTGCCAGCAGCTCCGGGGAGGATCTTCGCACAGATACGCAGTATTTT	CASSSGEDLRTDTQYF
TRBD1	-	TRBV6-1	TRBJ1-1	TGTGCCAGCAGTGAAACGGACAGGGCTGAAGCTTTCTTT	CASSETDRAEAFF
TRBD1	-	TRBV7-2	TRBJ1-5	TGTGCCAGCAGCCCAGCCGCAGGGGGAGGTCAGCCCCAGCATTTT	CASSPAAGGGQPQHF
-	-	TRBV15	TRBJ2-1	TGTGCCACCAGCAGAGAAGGGCGGAGCGGAGCCAATGAGCAGTTCTTC	CATSREGRSGANEQFF
-	-	TRBV5-5	TRBJ2-6	TGTGCCAGCAGCAGACGGGTCTCTGGGGCCAACGTCCTGACTTTC	CASSRRVSGANVLTF
-	-	TRBV24-1	TRBJ2-3	TGTGCCACCAGTGATGCGGGACTCCCGACAGATACGCAGTATTTT	CATSDAGLPTDTQYF
TRBD2	-	TRBV20-1	TRBJ2-5	TGCAGCGAAACTAGCGGAGAGACCCAGTACTTC	CSETSGETQYF
TRBD1	-	TRBV7-2	TRBJ1-2	TGTGCCAGCCAACGGACAGGGGGCACCTATGGCTACACCTTC	CASQRTGGTYGYTF
-	once	TRBV6-1	TRBJ1-5	TGTGCCAGCAGTGAAGCAGTGGTTTGGAGTCAGCCCCAGCATTTT	CASSEAVVWSQPQHF
TRBD1	few	TRBV5-1	TRBJ1-2	TGCGCCAGCAGCTGGGGTCGGGGACAGGATGGCTACACCTTC	CASSWGRGQDGYTF
TRBD1	-	TRBV27	TRBJ1-1	TGTGCCAGCAGGTTCGGGCAGGGGGTTGGGGAAGCTTTCTTT	CASRFGQGVGEAFF
TRBD1	-	TRBV6-6	TRBJ2-1	TGTGCCAGCAGTTACCCCCCAGGGGGTTTCGGGAATGAGCAGTTCTTC	CASSYPPGGFGNEQFF
-	-	TRBV12-3/TRBV12-4	TRBJ1-1	TGTGCCAGCAGGCCCATCGGGACAACTGAAGCTTTCTTT	CASRPIGTTEAFF
-	-	TRBV20-1	TRBJ2-5	TGCAGTGCTAGAGATATGGAGACCCAGTACTTC	CSARDMETQYF
-	-	TRBV4-2	TRBJ1-3	TGTGCCAGCAGCCAAGAACTCCAGGCCCCTGGAAACACCATATATTTT	CASSQELQAPGNTIYF
TRBD2	-	TRBV7-3	TRBJ2-1	TGTGCCAGCAGCTACGGGGGGTCTTATGAGCAGTTCTTC	CASSYGGSYEQFF
TRBD2	-	TRBV10-3	TRBJ2-5	TGTGCCATCGGTTCGGGGCGGGGGGCCGGTCAAGAGACCCAGTACTTC	CAIGSGRGAGQETQYF
TRBD2	-	TRBV27	TRBJ2-7	TGTGCCAGCAGTACACGACTAGCGGGAGACATTGTACAGTACTTC	CASSTRLAGDIVQYF
-	-	TRBV11-2	TRBJ2-7	TGTGCCAGCAGCTTAGGAGCCTACGAGCAGTACTTC	CASSLGAYEQYF
TRBD1	-	TRBV7-8	TRBJ2-3	TGTGCCAGTAACCCACAGGGGCTCGCAGATACGCAGTATTTT	CASNPQGLADTQYF
TRBD1	-	TRBV28	TRBJ2-3	TGTGCCAGCAGTTTGATGGGACAGGGAACAGATACGCAGTATTTT	CASSLMGQGTDTQYF
TRBD1	-	TRBV19	TRBJ2-1	TGTGCCAGTTGGGACAGATACAATGAGCAGTTCTTC	CASWDRYNEQFF
TRBD2	-	TRBV30	TRBJ2-7	TGTGCCTGGAGTACTAGCGGCGAGCAGTACTTC	CAWSTSGEQYF
TRBD1	-	TRBV28	TRBJ1-1	TGTGCCAGCATACCCTCAGGGGGCTTCGCTGAAGCTTTCTTT	CASIPSGGFAEAFF
TRBD2	once	TRBV2	TRBJ2-7	TGTGCCAGCAGTAGTAGCGGGGGTCAAACCTACGAGCAGTACTTC	CASSSSGGQTYEQYF
-	once	TRBV6-5	TRBJ1-3	TGTGCCAGCAGTCCTTTAGGGGCAACTGGAAACACCATATATTTT	CASSPLGATGNTIYF
-	-	TRBV24-1	TRBJ2-6	TGTGCCACCAGTGATTTGGGCGGTACTGGGGCCAACGTCCTGACTTTC	CATSDLGGTGANVLTF
TRBD1	-	TRBV28	TRBJ1-2	TGTGCCAGCAGTTTTAGGATTCGGACAGGCTATGGCTACACCTTC	CASSFRIRTGYGYTF
-	-	TRBV18	TRBJ2-1	TGTGCCAGCTCACCACCACCTAGCGATGAGCAGTTCTTC	CASSPPPSDEQFF
-	-	TRBV18	TRBJ2-5	TGTGCCAGCTCTTTGGGCGTCCAAGAGACCCAGTACTTC	CASSLGVQETQYF
TRBD2	once	TRBV6-2/TRBV6-3	TRBJ2-3	TGTGCCAGCAGTTACCCACTAGCGGTTAGCACAGATACGCAGTATTTT	CASSYPLAVSTDTQYF
-	-	TRBV11-3	TRBJ2-1	TGTGCCAGCAGCTTAGATTCTAGGGGCTCCTACAATGAGCAGTTCTTC	CASSLDSRGSYNEQFF
-	once	TRBV19	TRBJ2-2	TGTGCCAGTAGTCTCGACAGGATCACCGGGGAGCTGTTTTTT	CASSLDRITGELFF
-	-	TRBV5-1	TRBJ2-3	TGCGCCAGCAGCTTGGTTCCAGCGGTCCCCACAGATACGCAGTATTTT	CASSLVPAVPTDTQYF
TRBD1	-	TRBV5-4	TRBJ1-4	TGTGCCAGCAGCCAGACAGGGTGGAGGGCAACTAATGAAAAACTGTTTTTT	CASSQTGWRATNEKLFF
-	-	TRBV7-3	TRBJ2-2	TGTGCCAGCAGCTCGAGGGCCGGGAACGGGGAGCTGTTTTTT	CASSSRAGNGELFF
-	-	TRBV29-1	TRBJ2-5	TGCAGCGTTGAAGATTTCGGGGAAGAGACCCAGTACTTC	CSVEDFGEETQYF
TRBD1	-	TRBV3-1/TRBV3-2	TRBJ1-3	TGTGCCAGCAGCCACGGGACAGGCGGAAACACCATATATTTT	CASSHGTGGNTIYF
-	-	TRBV29-1	TRBJ2-1	TGCAGCGTTGGATGGTGGGCCGGTGACAATGAGCAGTTCTTC	CSVGWWAGDNEQFF
-	-	TRBV2	TRBJ1-6	TGTGCCAGCAGTCAAGGTGGGAGGGGTGGTAATTCACCCCTCCACTTT	CASSQGGRGGNSPLHF
-	once	TRBV19	TRBJ2-2	TGTGCCATCCTTGCGCGGAACACCGGGGAGCTGTTTTTT	CAILARNTGELFF
-	-	TRBV19	TRBJ2-3	TGTGCCAGTAGTACGGCCAGGGTGACGGATACGCAGTATTTT	CASSTARVTDTQYF
-	-	TRBV5-1	TRBJ2-2	TGCGCCAGCAGCCTCCTTACATCTAACACCGGGGAGCTGTTTTTT	CASSLLTSNTGELFF
-	-	TRBV6-5	TRBJ2-7	TGTGCCAGCAGCACTCAGGGAATTGGATCCTACGAGCAGTACTTC	CASSTQGIGSYEQYF
TRBD2	-	TRBV28	TRBJ2-3	TGTGCCAGCAGTCCCGGGGGGGGAGGTACATATACGCAGTATTTT	CASSPGGGGTYTQYF
TRBD1	-	TRBV29-1	TRBJ2-3	TGCAGCGGCACAGGGGTTGACGGGAATACGCAGTATTTT	CSGTGVDGNTQYF